These 5 T cell receptor beta chains share one sample of origin, sequenced in a study of shared clonotypes between healthy human individuals. Sequenced by immunoSEQ multiplex PCR; TCRdb stores in-frame clones only, minus some. The sample holds more than 400,000 clones, around four fifths seen once. Sequenced: PBMCs. All receptors derive from a woman in her 40s in good health. Some clones in this sample may be carry-over from other donors' samples.

A few counts support this clone. This rearrangement joins TRBV9 to TRBJ1-2; D not certain. The germline V and J ends were trimmed by 3 bases and 2 bases, with 5 bases remaining between them. From germline, CDR1 is SGDLS and CDR2 YYNGEE. This CDR3 has 12 residues. For the CDR3, the DNA is TGTGCCAGCAGCGCGGAGAACTATGGCTACACCTTC. Encoded protein: CASSAENYGYTF.

The rearrangement links TRBV30 to TRBJ1-3; unclear D gene. Germline V gives CDR1 GTSNPN, CDR2 SVGIG (reference sequence). V lost 3 bases to trimming and J lost 2 bases, with 14 bases between them. The CDR3 extends over 15 amino acids. CDR3 coding DNA: TGTGCCTGGAGCGGGGTTACCGGTCCTGGAAACACCATATATTTT. The encoded protein is CAWSGVTGPGNTIYF. Based on the CDR3 plus reference TRBV30 and TRBJ1-3, the full variable domain is SQTIHQWPATLVQPVGSPLSLECTVEGTSNPNLYWYRQAAGRGLQLLFYSVGIGQISSEVPQNLSASRPQDRQFILSSKKLLLSDSGFYLCAWSGVTGPGNTIYFGEGSWLTVV.

This chain links TRBV19 with TRBJ2-7; D is undetermined. Germline V gives CDR1 LNHDA, CDR2 SQIVND (reference sequence). This CDR3 has 13 residues. V was trimmed by 1 base and J by 3 bases, leaving 7 bases between them. The CDR3 DNA follows: TGTGCCAGTAGTATAGGCGGATACTACGAGCAGTACTTC. This sequence encodes CASSIGGYYEQYF. Together with reference TRBV19 and TRBJ2-7, the CDR3 gives the full variable domain: DGGITQSPKYLFRKEGQNVTLSCEQNLNHDAMYWYRQDPGQGLRLIYYSQIVNDFQKGDIAEGYSVSREKKESFPLTVTSAQKNPTAFYLCASSIGGYYEQYFGPGTRLTVT.

The gene calls are TRBV13 and TRBJ2-3; D may correspond to TRBD1 or TRBD2 (5 bases each). The CDR3 totals 14 residues. V was cut by 0 bases and J by 6 bases, with 10 bases left in between. Germline CDR1 is PRHDT and CDR2 is FYEKMQ (reference sequence). In nucleotides, the CDR3 is TGTGCCAGCAGCTTAGGGTCCAGGGAGGATACGCAGTATTTT. This sequence encodes CASSLGSREDTQYF.

With respect to this clone: A far larger clone is a single base away, which makes a read error likely. This rearrangement joins TRBV29-1 to TRBJ1-2; D remains unclear. V lost 8 bases and J lost 2, with 9 bases in between. The CDR3 length is 11 residues. The germline V gene encodes CDR1 SQVTM and CDR2 ANQGSEA. The CDR3 is CSKSSNYGYTF. CDR3 coding DNA: TGCAGCAAGTCCTCAAACTATGGCTACACCTTC.